Listed here are 18 T cell receptor beta chains from one sample, sequenced in a study of T cells in Graves' hyperthyroidism and ophthalmopathy. Amplified TCR beta CDR3 regions came from RNA transcripts. A set of HTBI primers served as the primers for a first-round RT-PCR of the TCR CDR3. In TCRdb, the multiplex PCR reads were re-called with MiXCR into one record per CDR3 protein. The profile shows around 610,000 distinct CDR3 sequences, about 14% of them singletons. The sample comprised blood. Source of these receptors: a woman aged 35 to 49 with Graves' ophthalmopathy.

The genes are TRBV6-1 and TRBJ2-7; tentatively, D is TRBD2 (5 bases). This CDR3 has 14 amino acids. V was trimmed by 5 bases and J by 2 bases, leaving 13 bases between them. Germline V gives CDR1 MNHNS, CDR2 SASEGT. In nucleotides, the CDR3 is TGTGCCAGCAGTACATTCTCCGGGGCCTACGAGCAGTACTTC. It encodes CASSTFSGAYEQYF.

The rearrangement joins TRBV20-1 to TRBJ2-7; TRBD1 matches at 8 bases. CDR3 length: 16 amino acids. After removal of 0 bases from V and 5 bases from J, the junction contained 12 bases not matched to a gene. CDR1 is DFQATT, CDR2 SNEGSKA, per germline (reference sequence). The CDR3: CSAREVERTGPHEQYF. CDR3 bases: TGCAGTGCTAGAGAGGTAGAGCGGACAGGGCCCCACGAGCAGTACTTC.

Ten or more counts support this clonotype. The chain couples TRBV15 to TRBJ1-1; 9 bases align to TRBD1. J was trimmed by 4 bases and V by 1 base; bases with no gene match: 4. This CDR3 is built from 15 residues. CDR1 is LNHNV, CDR2 YYDKDF, per germline (reference sequence). CDR3 loop: CATSRGDRVGTEAFF. CDR3 nucleotide sequence: TGTGCCACCAGCAGAGGGGACAGGGTTGGCACTGAAGCTTTCTTT. The variable domain in full, completed from reference TRBV15 and TRBJ1-1, reads DAMVIQNPRYQVTQFGKPVTLSCSQTLNHNVMYWYQQKSSQAPKLLFHYYDKDFNNEADTPDNFQSRRPNTSFCFLDIRSPGLGDTAMYLCATSRGDRVGTEAFFGQGTRLTVV.

This clonotype appeared a few times. A clone one base away is much larger, so this may be a read error. V gene TRBV6-1 combines with J gene TRBJ2-7; possibly TRBD2 for D (6 bases). Germline CDR1 reads MNHNS; CDR2 reads SASEGT. V was shortened by 4 bases and J by 6 bases, with 13 bases between the two germline ends. The CDR3 consists of 13 residues. Here the CDR3 reads CASSVWDLGEQYF. The CDR3 DNA reads as TGTGCCAGCAGTGTCTGGGACTTAGGCGAGCAGTACTTC.

This clonotype was seen at least ten times. The gene calls are TRBV12-3 or TRBV12-4 and TRBJ1-1; tentative D call: TRBD1 (5 bases). V was cut by 6 bases and J by 4 bases, with 18 bases left in between. CDR3 size: 15 residues. The CDR3 DNA sequence: TGTGCCAGCAGCCCAGTATGGGGCCCTGGCACTGAAGCTTTCTTT. Residues: CASSPVWGPGTEAFF.

This clonotype showed up many times. The V and J genes are TRBV12-3 or TRBV12-4 and TRBJ2-5, with 7 bases identical to TRBD2. The CDR3 sequence is 16 residues long. Trimming cost V 1 base and J 1 base; bases outside gene matches: 6. In DNA, the CDR3 is TGTGCCAGCAGTTTAGGGGGAGGGGAGCCCCAAGAGACCCAGTACTTC. It yields the protein CASSLGGGEPQETQYF.

The rearrangement links TRBV28 to TRBJ1-5, with a weak D call TRBD1 (5 bases). V lost 3 bases, J lost 2 bases, and 11 bases lay in between. CDR3 length: 15 residues. Per the germline V gene, CDR1 is MDHEN and CDR2 is SYDVKM. The CDR3 loop is CASSFLVGGNQPQHF. The CDR3 DNA reads as TGTGCCAGCAGTTTCCTAGTGGGGGGCAATCAGCCCCAGCATTTT.

This clonotype was seen many times. The rearrangement uses TRBV12-3 or TRBV12-4 and TRBJ1-1; D uncertain. V lost 7 bases to trimming and J lost 4 bases, with 16 bases between them. This CDR3 contains 14 residues. The CDR3 DNA follows: TGTGCCAGCACCCTTCGGACGGACTCCACTGAAGCTTTCTTT. This translates into CASTLRTDSTEAFF.

This clonotype came up a few times. CDR3 residues: CASSQDPKGALGNQPQHF. The CDR3 bases are TGTGCCAGCAGCCAAGATCCTAAGGGGGCTTTAGGCAATCAGCCCCAGCATTTT. J is TRBJ1-5 and V is TRBV4-2, with 7 bases that match TRBD1. J lost 2 bases, V lost 0 bases, and 10 bases had no gene match. Germline CDR1 is LGHNA and CDR2 is YNFKEQ. CDR3 length equals 18 residues.

This chain uses TRBV7-8 with TRBJ1-2; D is uncertain. In germline, CDR1 is SGHVS, CDR2 FQNEAQ. This CDR3 has 11 residues. V was trimmed by 10 bases and J by 8 bases, leaving 14 bases between them. The CDR3 DNA is TGTGCCACCAAAATAATCGAGGGCTACACCTTC. This codes for CATKIIEGYTF.

The genes are TRBV7-3 and TRBJ2-6; D is ambiguous. The CDR3 spans 15 residues. V shed 6 bases and J shed 0 bases, with 9 bases lying between them. Germline loops: CDR1 SGHTA, CDR2 FQGTGA. The CDR3: CASSFDISGANVLTF. DNA of the CDR3: TGTGCCAGCAGTTTCGATATCTCTGGGGCCAACGTCCTGACTTTC.

This clonotype has at least ten counts. This chain joins TRBV6-5 and TRBJ1-3; 7 nucleotides align to TRBD1. V lost 2 bases to trimming and J lost 3 bases; unmatched junction nucleotides: 7. Germline CDR1 is MNHEY and CDR2 is SVGAGI. The CDR3 loop spans 16 amino acids. This chain's CDR3 is CASSYSHRGFGNTIYF. CDR3 sequence (DNA): TGTGCCAGCAGTTACAGCCACAGGGGCTTTGGAAACACCATATATTTT.

This clonotype was recorded at least ten times. The chain employs TRBV29-1 and TRBJ2-2; TRBD1 agrees at 8 bases. Unmatched junction bases numbered 0, after V lost 3 bases and J lost 3 bases. The CDR3 extends over 13 amino acids. Germline CDR1 SQVTM, CDR2 ANQGSEA. The CDR3 coding sequence is TGCAGCGTTGAGACAGGGGACACCGGGGAGCTGTTTTTT. Translated, it gives CSVETGDTGELFF.

Many counts were recorded for this clonotype. Written as DNA, the CDR3 is TGTGCCAGCAGTGACGTTACCGGGACAGGGGACTACGAGCAGTACTTC. Its protein is CASSDVTGTGDYEQYF. This sequence joins TRBV28 and TRBJ2-7, with 10 positions matching TRBD1. The V segment lost 5 bases and the J segment 3 bases; nucleotides outside the gene matches: 10. In germline, CDR1 is MDHEN, CDR2 SYDVKM. The CDR3 runs 16 residues.

This rearrangement joins TRBV28 to TRBJ1-1, with no clear D. The CDR3 extends over 16 amino acids. Trimming removed 3 bases at V and 3 bases at J, with 17 bases between. The germline V gene has CDR1 MDHEN and CDR2 SYDVKM. The CDR3 region has the DNA TGTGCCAGCAGTTTTCCCCAAGGCTCAGGCCACACTGAAGCTTTCTTT. It translates to CASSFPQGSGHTEAFF.

This clonotype has a count of ten or more. The CDR3 reads CASSQAYTANYGYTF. As DNA, the CDR3 is TGTGCCAGCAGTCAGGCTTACACCGCTAACTATGGCTACACCTTC. The chain carries TRBV6-1 and TRBJ1-2; no clear D gene. Per germline, CDR1 MNHNS and CDR2 SASEGT. This CDR3 spans 15 amino acids. Trimming took 5 bases from V and 0 from J, leaving 13 bases between them.

The sample holds a few counts of this clonotype. This sequence joins TRBV30 and TRBJ2-7; 9 positions agree with TRBD1. V was pared by 8 bases and J by 6 bases, with 14 bases of the junction left unmatched. Germline lookup yields CDR1 GTSNPN and CDR2 SVGIG (reference sequence). The CDR3 runs to 14 residues. The CDR3 here is CATGPWTGVGEQYF. The CDR3 region has the DNA TGTGCCACCGGTCCGTGGACAGGGGTTGGCGAGCAGTACTTC.

This clonotype came up many times. The CDR3 loop is CSVTGQGTRGGETQYF. The CDR3 coding sequence is TGCAGCGTTACCGGACAGGGGACCCGAGGAGGAGAGACCCAGTACTTC. This rearrangement joins TRBV29-1 to TRBJ2-5; 9 bases fit TRBD1. From germline, CDR1 is SQVTM and CDR2 ANQGSEA. V was pared by 5 bases and J by 4 bases, with 14 bases of the junction left unmatched. The CDR3 is 16 residues long.